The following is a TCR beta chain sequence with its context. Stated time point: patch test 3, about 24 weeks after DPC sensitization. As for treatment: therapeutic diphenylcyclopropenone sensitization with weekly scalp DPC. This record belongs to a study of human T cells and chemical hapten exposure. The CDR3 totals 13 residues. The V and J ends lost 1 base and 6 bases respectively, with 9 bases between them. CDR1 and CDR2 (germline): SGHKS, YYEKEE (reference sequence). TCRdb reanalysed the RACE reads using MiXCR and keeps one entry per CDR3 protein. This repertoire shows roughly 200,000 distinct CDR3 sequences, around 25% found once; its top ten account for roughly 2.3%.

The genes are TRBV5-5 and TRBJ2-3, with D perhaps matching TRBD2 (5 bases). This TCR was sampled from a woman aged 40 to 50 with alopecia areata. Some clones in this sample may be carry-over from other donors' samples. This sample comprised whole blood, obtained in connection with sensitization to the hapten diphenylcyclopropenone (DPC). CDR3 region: CASSLRPGDTQYF. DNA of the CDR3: TGTGCCAGCAGCTTGCGTCCGGGGGATACGCAGTATTTT.